The subject of this entry is one T cell receptor (beta chain). Additional DNA sequences in this sample encode the identical CDR3. This study enrolled people aged roughly 18 to 100 from 20 to 25 US geographic areas. Participants had their cohort set by participant-reported clinical history. The germline V gene has CDR1 SGHTA and CDR2 FQGNSA. The CDR3 contains 13 residues. Deletions cut 0 bases from V and 5 bases from J, with 7 bases between. This entry belongs to a study of blood T cell repertoires in COVID-19. Turning to the study itself: PBMCs, B-cell-depleted T cells, or T cells provided the cDNA or gDNA that made up the material.

Method: immunoSEQ multiplex PCR; TCRdb's copy keeps in-frame clones and lacks some. The table has fewer than 250,000 clones, roughly 90% seen once. The chain is built from TRBV7-2 and TRBJ1-2, with D unresolved. The receptor was derived from a woman aged 25 to 39 with acute COVID-19. The source material was PBMCs or T cells enriched from blood (not recorded which). The CDR3: CASSLALDYGYTF. CDR3 sequence (DNA): TGTGCCAGCAGCTTAGCACTCGATTATGGCTACACCTTC.